This TCR beta chain stems from a study of T cell responses to AZD1222 COVID-19 vaccine. General study findings and limits: Reportedly, close to half of spike-specific TCRs are directed against unmutated variant regions. Regions 160-218 and 743-854 dominated among vaccine-associated CD4 TCRs spanning spike. In a largely white British group with more females than males, clonal diversity was possibly underestimated.

Notes on this clone: What it binds is not known. This sample includes further DNA sequences coding for the same CDR3.

Profiled with immunoSEQ multiplex PCR; TCRdb holds only in-frame clones, not every one. The sample shows around 190,000 clones, approximately 89% of them seen only once. The V end lost 0 bases, the J end lost 4 bases, and 10 bases lay between the germline ends. The CDR3 extends over 14 amino acids. Germline V gene sequence: CDR1 SGHRS, CDR2 YFSETQ. This sample comprised peripheral blood, obtained 28 days after the second AZD1222 dose. The sequence derives from an adult who received the AZD1222 COVID-19 vaccine. V usage is TRBV5-1 and J usage is TRBJ1-1; D is possibly TRBD1 (5 bases). The CDR3 DNA reads as TGCGCCAGCAGCTTGGGGCAGGGATTCACTGAAGCTTTCTTT. It is translated as CASSLGQGFTEAFF.